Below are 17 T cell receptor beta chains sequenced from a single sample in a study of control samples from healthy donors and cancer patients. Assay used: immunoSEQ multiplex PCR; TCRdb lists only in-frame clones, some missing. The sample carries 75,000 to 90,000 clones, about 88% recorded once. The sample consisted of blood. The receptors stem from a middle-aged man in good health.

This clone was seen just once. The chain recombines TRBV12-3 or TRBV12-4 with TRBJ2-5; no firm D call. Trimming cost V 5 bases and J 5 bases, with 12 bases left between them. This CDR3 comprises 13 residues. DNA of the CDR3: TGTGCCAGCAGTCCGCCCCTCTGGGAGACCCAGTACTTC. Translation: CASSPPLWETQYF.

The CDR3 DNA reads TGTGCCAGCTCTGGGGGATACGAGCAGTACTTC. It translates to CASSGGYEQYF. This chain connects TRBV27 to TRBJ2-7, with D perhaps given as TRBD1 or TRBD2 (5 bases each). The length of the CDR3 is 11 residues. The germline V gene encodes CDR1 MNHEY and CDR2 SMNVEV (reference sequence). V was cut by 8 bases and J by 4 bases, with 9 bases left in between.

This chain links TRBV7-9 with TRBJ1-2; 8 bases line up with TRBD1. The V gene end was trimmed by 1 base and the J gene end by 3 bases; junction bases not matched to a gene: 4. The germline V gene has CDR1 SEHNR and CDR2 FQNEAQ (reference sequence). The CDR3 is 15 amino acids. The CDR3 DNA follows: TGTGCCAGCAGCTTAGTACCGGACAGGGACTATGGCTACACCTTC. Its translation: CASSLVPDRDYGYTF.

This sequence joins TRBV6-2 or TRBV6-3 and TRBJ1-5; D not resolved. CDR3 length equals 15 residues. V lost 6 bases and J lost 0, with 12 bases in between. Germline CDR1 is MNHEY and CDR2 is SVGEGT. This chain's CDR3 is CASSQGWGSNQPQHF. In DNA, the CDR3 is TGTGCCAGCAGCCAAGGGTGGGGTAGCAATCAGCCCCAGCATTTT.

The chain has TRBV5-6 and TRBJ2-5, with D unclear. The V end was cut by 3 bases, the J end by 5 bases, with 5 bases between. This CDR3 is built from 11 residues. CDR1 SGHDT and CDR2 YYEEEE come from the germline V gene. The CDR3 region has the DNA TGTGCCAGCAGCTGGGCGGAGACCCAGTACTTC. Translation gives CASSWAETQYF.

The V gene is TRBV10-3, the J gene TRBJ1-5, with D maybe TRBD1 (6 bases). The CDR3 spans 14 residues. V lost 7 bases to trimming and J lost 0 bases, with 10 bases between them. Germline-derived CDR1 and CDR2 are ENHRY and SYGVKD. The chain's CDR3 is CAIKGENSNQPQHF. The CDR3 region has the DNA TGTGCCATCAAGGGGGAAAATAGCAATCAGCCCCAGCATTTT.

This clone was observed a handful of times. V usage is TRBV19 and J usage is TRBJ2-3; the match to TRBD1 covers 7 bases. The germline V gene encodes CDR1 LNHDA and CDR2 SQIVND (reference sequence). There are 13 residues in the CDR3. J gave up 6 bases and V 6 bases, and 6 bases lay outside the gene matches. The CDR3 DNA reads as TGTGCCAGTAGCAGACAGGGATCGGATACGCAGTATTTT. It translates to CASSRQGSDTQYF.

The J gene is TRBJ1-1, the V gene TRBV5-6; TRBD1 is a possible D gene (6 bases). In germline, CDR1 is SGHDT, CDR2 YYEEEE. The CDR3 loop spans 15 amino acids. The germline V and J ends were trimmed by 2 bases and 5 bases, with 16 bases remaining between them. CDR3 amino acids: CASSFEGQGITEAFF. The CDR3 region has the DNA TGTGCCAGCAGCTTTGAGGGGCAGGGGATAACTGAAGCTTTCTTT.

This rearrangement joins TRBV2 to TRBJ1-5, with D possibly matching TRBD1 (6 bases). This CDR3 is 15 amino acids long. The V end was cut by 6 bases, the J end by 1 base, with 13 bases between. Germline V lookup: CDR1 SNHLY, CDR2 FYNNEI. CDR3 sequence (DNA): TGTGCCAGCAGATACAGGGTTGGCAGCAATCAGCCCCAGCATTTT. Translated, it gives CASRYRVGSNQPQHF.

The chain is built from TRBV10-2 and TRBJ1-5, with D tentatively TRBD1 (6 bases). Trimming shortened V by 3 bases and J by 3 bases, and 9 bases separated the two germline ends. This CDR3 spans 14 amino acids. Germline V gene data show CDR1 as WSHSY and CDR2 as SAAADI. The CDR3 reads CASSDAGDNQPQHF. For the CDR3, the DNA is TGCGCCAGCAGTGATGCAGGGGACAATCAGCCCCAGCATTTT.

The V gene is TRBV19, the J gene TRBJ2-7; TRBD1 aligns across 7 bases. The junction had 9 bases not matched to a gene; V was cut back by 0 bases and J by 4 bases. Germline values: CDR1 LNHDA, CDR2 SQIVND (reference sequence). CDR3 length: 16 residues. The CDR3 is CASSIDHEGQTYEQYF. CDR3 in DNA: TGTGCCAGTAGTATAGACCACGAGGGACAGACGTACGAGCAGTACTTC.

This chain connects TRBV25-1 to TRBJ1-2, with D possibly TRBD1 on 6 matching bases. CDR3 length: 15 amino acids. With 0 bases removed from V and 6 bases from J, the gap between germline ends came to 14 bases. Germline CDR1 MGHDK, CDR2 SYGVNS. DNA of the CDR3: TGTGCCAGCAGTGAATATCAATCCCGACAGGATGGCTACACCTTC. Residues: CASSEYQSRQDGYTF.

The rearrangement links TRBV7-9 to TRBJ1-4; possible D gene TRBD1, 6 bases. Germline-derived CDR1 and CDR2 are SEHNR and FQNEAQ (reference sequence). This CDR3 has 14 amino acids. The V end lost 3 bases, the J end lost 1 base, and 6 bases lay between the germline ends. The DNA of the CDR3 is TGTGCCAGCAGCTTGACAGGAACTAATGAAAAACTGTTTTTT. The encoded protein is CASSLTGTNEKLFF.

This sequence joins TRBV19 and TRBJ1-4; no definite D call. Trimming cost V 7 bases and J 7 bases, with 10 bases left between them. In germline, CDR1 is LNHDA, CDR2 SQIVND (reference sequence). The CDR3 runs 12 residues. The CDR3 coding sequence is TGTGCCAGTACCTATAGCCCTGAAAAACTGTTTTTT. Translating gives CASTYSPEKLFF.

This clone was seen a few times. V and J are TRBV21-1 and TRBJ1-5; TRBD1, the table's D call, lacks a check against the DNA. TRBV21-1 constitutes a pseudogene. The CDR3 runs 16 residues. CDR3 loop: CASSHPRTGNNQPQHF. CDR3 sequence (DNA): TGTGCCAGCAGCCACCCTCGGACAGGTAACAATCAGCCCCAGCATTTT.

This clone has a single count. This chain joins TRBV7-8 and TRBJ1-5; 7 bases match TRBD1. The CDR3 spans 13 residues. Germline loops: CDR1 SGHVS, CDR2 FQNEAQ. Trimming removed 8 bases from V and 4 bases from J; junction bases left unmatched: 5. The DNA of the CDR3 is TGTGCCAGCGGTGGGGACAGTAATCAGCCCCAGCATTTT. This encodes CASGGDSNQPQHF.

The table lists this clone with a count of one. Written as DNA, the CDR3 is TGTGCCAGCAGCTCCTGGGTCCCGACTCAATATAGCAATCAGCCCCAGCATTTT. This translates into CASSSWVPTQYSNQPQHF. The V call is TRBV2, the J call TRBJ1-5; no reliable D call. The CDR3 is made up of 18 amino acids. Deletions cut 6 bases from V and 0 bases from J, with 21 bases between. Germline V CDR1 and CDR2: SNHLY, FYNNEI. The full variable domain, completed using reference TRBV2 and TRBJ1-5, is EPEVTQTPSHQVTQMGQEVILRCVPISNHLYFYWYRQILGQKVEFLVSFYNNEISEKSEIFDDQFSVERPDGSNFTLKIRSTKLEDSAMYFCASSSWVPTQYSNQPQHFGDGTRLSIL.